Shown below are 14 T cell receptor beta chains from a single sample sequenced in a study of T-cell memory formation after mild COVID-19. In TCRdb, the 5' RACE reads were re-called with MiXCR into one record per CDR3 protein. Altogether about 560,000 distinct CDR3 sequences are present, about a sixth being singletons, with the ten largest covering more than 10%. The sequenced sample consisted of PBMCs or a T cell subset sorted from them (not recorded which). All receptors come from an adult woman who had mild COVID-19 (a few samples of this study predate the infection). Cell type and time point are not known.

The sample holds one count of this clonotype. The rearrangement links TRBV27 to TRBJ2-7, with TRBD2 identical over 10 bases. The CDR3 has 14 amino acids. Germline CDR1 is MNHEY and CDR2 is SMNVEV (reference sequence). V shed 5 bases, J shed 12 bases, and the junction held 13 bases outside the gene matches. The CDR3 DNA reads TGTGCCAGCAGTATAGCGGGGGGAACCGCGAAGCGGTACTTC. Encoded protein: CASSIAGGTAKRYF.

This clonotype was observed a handful of times. The chain employs TRBV12-3 or TRBV12-4 and TRBJ2-7; D is possibly TRBD1 (6 bases). V dropped 1 base and J dropped 4 bases, with 14 bases sitting between them. CDR3 length equals 15 residues. The CDR3 loop reads CASSLGVQGGYEQYF. The CDR3 nucleotides read TGTGCCAGCAGTTTAGGAGTACAGGGCGGGTACGAGCAGTACTTC.

This clonotype appeared a few times. This chain connects TRBV13 to TRBJ2-4; D uncertain. Germline CDR1 and CDR2: PRHDT and FYEKMQ (reference sequence). The CDR3 totals 15 residues. Between the trimmed V and J ends, which lost 0 bases and 2 bases, there was a span of 8 bases. In DNA form, the CDR3 reads TGTGCCAGCAGCTTAGGACAGATTACCAAAAACATTCAGTACTTC. Its translation is CASSLGQITKNIQYF.

This clonotype was recorded many times. This sequence joins TRBV12-3 or TRBV12-4 and TRBJ1-3; D may be TRBD1 (5 bases). This CDR3 has 15 amino acids. V dropped 1 base and J dropped 0 bases, with 7 bases sitting between them. The CDR3 nucleotides are TGTGCCAGCAGTTTAGACAGGTTCTCTGGAAACACCATATATTTT. As protein: CASSLDRFSGNTIYF.

This clonotype was found a few times. The rearrangement joins TRBV6-6 to TRBJ2-3; TRBD2 matches at 10 bases. The CDR3 is 14 residues long. Germline V lookup: CDR1 MNHNY, CDR2 SVGAGI (reference sequence). Unmatched junction bases numbered 7, after V lost 7 bases and J lost 6 bases. The CDR3 region has the DNA TGTGCCAGCATGGGAGCGGGAGGGGTGGATACGCAGTATTTT. This translates into CASMGAGGVDTQYF.

This clonotype turned up a few times. The chain recombines TRBV19 with TRBJ1-1; D might be TRBD1 (5 bases). In germline, CDR1 is LNHDA, CDR2 SQIVND (reference sequence). This CDR3 has 16 residues. The V gene lost 6 bases and the J gene lost 0 bases, with 17 bases spanning the gap. The CDR3 DNA is TGTGCCAGTAGCCTCAGTCTGGGGGGGTTGAACACTGAAGCTTTCTTT. Protein product: CASSLSLGGLNTEAFF.

J is TRBJ2-1 and V is TRBV30, with a weak D call TRBD2 (5 bases). This CDR3 has 13 residues. Germline V gene lookup returns CDR1 GTSNPN and CDR2 SVGIG (reference sequence). V lost 4 bases, J lost 3 bases, and 10 bases lay in between. The CDR3 sequence is CAWTERNYNEQFF. In DNA, the CDR3 is TGTGCCTGGACGGAGCGGAACTACAATGAGCAGTTCTTC.

This clonotype was counted between two and nine times. The chain carries TRBV7-2 and TRBJ1-6, with D perhaps TRBD1 (5 bases). The V gene's germline CDR1 is SGHTA and CDR2 FQGNSA. V dropped 5 bases and J dropped 5 bases, with 22 bases sitting between them. The CDR3 has 18 residues. CDR3 in amino acids: CASSRHVDVGLDNSPLHF. The CDR3 coding sequence is TGTGCCAGCAGCCGACATGTGGATGTGGGGCTAGATAATTCACCCCTCCACTTT. The full variable domain, in which reference TRBV7-2 and TRBJ1-6 provide the parts outside the CDR3, is GAGVSQSPSNKVTEKGKDVELRCDPISGHTALYWYRQSLGQGLEFLIYFQGNSAPDKSGLPSDRFSAERTGGSVSTLTIQRTQQEDSAVYLCASSRHVDVGLDNSPLHFGNGTRLTVT.

The chain employs TRBV10-3 and TRBJ2-5; 11 positions agree with TRBD2. J was trimmed by 5 bases and V by 10 bases; bases with no gene match: 18. The CDR3 totals 17 residues. Germline loops: CDR1 ENHRY, CDR2 SYGVKD. DNA for the CDR3: TGTGCCACGGGAGCCGGGACTAGCGGTCTTATCGGGGAGACCCAGTACTTC. It is translated as CATGAGTSGLIGETQYF.

V usage is TRBV12-3 or TRBV12-4 and J usage is TRBJ2-5; 11 bases match TRBD1. Trimming removed 7 bases from V and 4 bases from J; junction bases left unmatched: 8. The CDR3 extends over 15 amino acids. The CDR3 sequence is CASTSDRGPRETQYF. The CDR3 DNA is TGTGCCAGCACCTCGGACAGGGGGCCTCGAGAGACCCAGTACTTC.

This clonotype has just a few counts. CDR3 nucleotides: TGTGCCAGCACTTCGACAGGAAGAAATGGCTACACCTTC. This translates into CASTSTGRNGYTF. V gene TRBV2 combines with J gene TRBJ1-2; TRBD1 might be the D (6 bases). V gave up 7 bases and J gave up 6 bases, with 15 bases separating them. The length of the CDR3 is 13 residues. In germline, CDR1 is SNHLY, CDR2 FYNNEI.

CDR3: CASSRFQDDQPQHF. The CDR3 DNA sequence: TGTGCCAGCAGCCGTTTCCAAGACGATCAGCCCCAGCATTTT. The chain links TRBV5-5 to TRBJ1-5; unclear D gene. The CDR3 loop spans 14 amino acids. Germline V gene lookup returns CDR1 SGHKS and CDR2 YYEKEE (reference sequence). Trimming shortened V by 4 bases and J by 5 bases, and 13 bases separated the two germline ends.

J is TRBJ2-7 and V is TRBV12-3 or TRBV12-4; D is perhaps TRBD1 or TRBD2 (7 bases each). The CDR3 totals 13 residues. The ends were cut back, 9 bases at V and 0 bases at J, with 12 bases in the middle. CDR3 loop: CARGEGASYEQYF. CDR3 in DNA: TGTGCCAGGGGGGAGGGGGCCTCCTACGAGCAGTACTTC.

V and J are TRBV29-1 and TRBJ1-2, with D uncertain. CDR3 length equals 12 residues. Germline loops: CDR1 SQVTM, CDR2 ANQGSEA. V lost 3 bases and J lost 3, with 8 bases in between. Here the CDR3 reads CSVERSDYGYTF. CDR3 coding DNA: TGCAGCGTTGAGAGGTCAGACTATGGCTACACCTTC. The full variable domain, with the rest looked up from reference TRBV29-1 and TRBJ1-2, is SAVISQKPSRDICQRGTSLTIQCQVDSQVTMMFWYRQQPGQSLTLIATANQGSEATYESGFVIDKFPISRPNLTFSTLTVSNMSPEDSSIYLCSVERSDYGYTFGSGTRLTVV.